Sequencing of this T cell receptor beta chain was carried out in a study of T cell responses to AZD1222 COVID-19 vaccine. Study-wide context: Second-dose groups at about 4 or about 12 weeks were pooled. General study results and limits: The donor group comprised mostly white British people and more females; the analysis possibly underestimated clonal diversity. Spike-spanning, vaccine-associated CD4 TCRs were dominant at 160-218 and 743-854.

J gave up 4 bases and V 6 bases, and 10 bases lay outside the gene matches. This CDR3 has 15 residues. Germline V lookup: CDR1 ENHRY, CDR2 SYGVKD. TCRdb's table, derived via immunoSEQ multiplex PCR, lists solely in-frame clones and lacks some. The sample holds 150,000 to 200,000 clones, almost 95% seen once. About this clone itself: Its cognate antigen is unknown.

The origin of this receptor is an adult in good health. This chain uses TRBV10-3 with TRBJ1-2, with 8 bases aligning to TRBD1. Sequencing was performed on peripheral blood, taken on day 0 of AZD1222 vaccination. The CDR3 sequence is CAIRNAGQGGYGYTF. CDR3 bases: TGTGCCATCAGAAACGCAGGACAGGGTGGCTATGGCTACACCTTC.